This T cell receptor beta chain was documented in a study of T cell clonality in common variable immunodeficiency. In its sample, this clone was seen many times. The read terminates 3 residues before the CDR3 end, so the remaining end is supplied by the germline J gene. The CDR3 has 14 amino acids. V was pared by 5 bases and J by 3 bases, with 16 bases between. Germline CDR1 and CDR2: DFQATT and SNEGSKA (reference sequence). The method was immunoSEQ multiplex PCR; TCRdb's version includes in-frame clones alone and lacks a portion of them. The sample was found to contain tens of thousands of clones, and every one recurs.

The gene calls are TRBV20-1 and TRBJ1-2; possible D gene TRBD1, 6 bases. Sample: peripheral blood mononuclear cells. This clonotype was sampled from a person aged 18 to 69 in good health. The sequenced part of the CDR3 DNA is TGCAGTGCTGACCGGGACACGCAATACTATGGC. This codes for CSADRDTQYYG. The full CDR3 is CSADRDTQYYGYTF.